This T cell receptor beta chain was captured by sequencing in a study of cytomegalovirus exposure and HLA in healthy donors. Looking at the study overall: Approximately 180 million T cells yielded 117 million unique TCR beta sequences, as an earlier analysis found.

PCR employed 60 Vbeta and 13 Jbeta primers. This table comes from immunoSEQ multiplex PCR, and its TCRdb copy is limited to in-frame clones, with some not included. The table records 210,000 or so clones, around 84% of them present only once. This CDR3 spans 13 amino acids. The TCR originated in a girl aged 2 to 10 in good health and CMV-seronegative. The chain employs TRBV21-1 and TRBJ2-7; no check of the table's D call, TRBD1, against the DNA was made. TRBV21-1 is a pseudogene locus. The sequenced sample was PBMCs. As DNA, the CDR3 is TGTGCCAGCACTTCAGATAAGTCCTACGAGCAGTACTTC. As protein: CASTSDKSYEQYF.